This T cell receptor beta chain came from a study of cytomegalovirus exposure and HLA in healthy donors. On the study more broadly: Among the 398 genotyped donors, around 81% were placed in the Caucasian-associated ancestry cluster.

Remarks on this clone: Its antigen remains unidentified.

As for the donors, each was a healthy bone marrow donor. Study results and caveats: Reportedly, cytomegalovirus status was diagnosed with high sensitivity and specificity. Productive rates of about 90% or about 30% were seen for most TCR beta V segments in an earlier analysis.

Use of 60 Vbeta and 13 Jbeta primers characterized the PCR. Profiled with immunoSEQ multiplex PCR; TCRdb holds only in-frame clones, not every one. This sample's table has 80,000 to 100,000 clones. Trimming took off 3 bases at V and 4 bases at J, with 15 bases between the two ends. CDR3 length: 15 amino acids. The germline gives CDR1 KGHSH, CDR2 LQKENI. The receptor's source is a man in his fifties or sixties in good health and CMV-seronegative. Sequenced: PBMCs. V usage is TRBV18 and J usage is TRBJ1-1; the D gene is possibly TRBD1 (5 bases). The CDR3 DNA sequence: TGTGCCAGCTCACCTCGACAAACCGACAGCACTGAAGCTTTCTTT. Amino acid sequence: CASSPRQTDSTEAFF.